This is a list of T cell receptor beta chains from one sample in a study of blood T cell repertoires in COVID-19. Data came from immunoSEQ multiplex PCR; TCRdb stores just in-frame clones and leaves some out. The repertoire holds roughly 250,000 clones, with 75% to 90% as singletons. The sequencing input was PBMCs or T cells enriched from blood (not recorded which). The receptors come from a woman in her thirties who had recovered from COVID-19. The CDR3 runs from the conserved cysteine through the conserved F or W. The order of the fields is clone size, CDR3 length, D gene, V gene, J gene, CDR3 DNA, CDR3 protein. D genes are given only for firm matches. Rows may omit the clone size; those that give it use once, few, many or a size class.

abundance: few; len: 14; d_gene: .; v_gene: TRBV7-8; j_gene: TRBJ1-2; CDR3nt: TGTGCCAGCAGCCCCACAGGAGGGTCCTATGGCTACACCTTC; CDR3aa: CASSPTGGSYGYTF
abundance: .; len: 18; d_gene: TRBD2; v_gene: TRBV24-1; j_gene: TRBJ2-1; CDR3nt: TGTGCCACCAGTGATAAGGGGACTAGCGGGAGATATAGGGATGAGCAGTTCTTC; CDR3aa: CATSDKGTSGRYRDEQFF
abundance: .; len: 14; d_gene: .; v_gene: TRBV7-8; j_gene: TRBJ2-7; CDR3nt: TGTGCCAGCAGTCAAAACAGGGATACCTACGAGCAGTACTTC; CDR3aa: CASSQNRDTYEQYF
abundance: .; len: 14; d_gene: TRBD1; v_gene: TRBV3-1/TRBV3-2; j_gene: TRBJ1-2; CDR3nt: TGTGCCAGCAGCCTGGGACAGGTTAGCTATGGCTACACCTTC; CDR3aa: CASSLGQVSYGYTF
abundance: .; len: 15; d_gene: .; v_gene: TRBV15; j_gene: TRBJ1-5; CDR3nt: TGTGCCACCAGCACCGACCGGGTTCGCAATCAGCCCCAGCATTTT; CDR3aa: CATSTDRVRNQPQHF
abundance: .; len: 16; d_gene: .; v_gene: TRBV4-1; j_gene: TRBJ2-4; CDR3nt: TGCGCCAGCAGCCCACTTGGGGTGTTGTTAGACAGCCTTCAGTACTTC; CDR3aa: CASSPLGVLLDSLQYF
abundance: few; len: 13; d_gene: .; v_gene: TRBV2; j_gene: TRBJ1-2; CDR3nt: TGTGCCAGCAGTGGTGAGGGTTCGGGTGGCTACACCTTC; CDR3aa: CASSGEGSGGYTF
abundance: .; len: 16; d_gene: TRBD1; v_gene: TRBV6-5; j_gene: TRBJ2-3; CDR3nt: TGTGCCAGCAGTTACTTTGGGACAGGGGAAAAAGATACGCAGTATTTT; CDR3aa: CASSYFGTGEKDTQYF
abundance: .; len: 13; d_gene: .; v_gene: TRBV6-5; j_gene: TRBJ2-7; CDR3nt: TGTGCCAGCAGTTCTCCGGGACACGACGAGCAGTACTTC; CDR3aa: CASSSPGHDEQYF
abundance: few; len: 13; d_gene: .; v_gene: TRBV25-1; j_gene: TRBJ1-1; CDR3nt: TGTGCCAGCACTTGGGGGCAGGGGACTGAAGCTTTCTTT; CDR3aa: CASTWGQGTEAFF